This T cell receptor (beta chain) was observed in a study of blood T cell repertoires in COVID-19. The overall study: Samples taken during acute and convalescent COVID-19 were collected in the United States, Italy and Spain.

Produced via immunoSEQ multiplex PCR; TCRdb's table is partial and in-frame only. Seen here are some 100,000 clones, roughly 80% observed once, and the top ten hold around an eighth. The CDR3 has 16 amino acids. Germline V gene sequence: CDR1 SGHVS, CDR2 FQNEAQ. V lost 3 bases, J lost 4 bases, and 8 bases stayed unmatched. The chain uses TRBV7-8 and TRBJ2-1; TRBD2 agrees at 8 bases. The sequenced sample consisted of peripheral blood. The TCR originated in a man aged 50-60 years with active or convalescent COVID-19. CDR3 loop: CASSFSWVAGYNEQFF. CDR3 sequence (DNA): TGTGCCAGCAGCTTCAGCTGGGTAGCGGGATACAATGAGCAGTTCTTC.